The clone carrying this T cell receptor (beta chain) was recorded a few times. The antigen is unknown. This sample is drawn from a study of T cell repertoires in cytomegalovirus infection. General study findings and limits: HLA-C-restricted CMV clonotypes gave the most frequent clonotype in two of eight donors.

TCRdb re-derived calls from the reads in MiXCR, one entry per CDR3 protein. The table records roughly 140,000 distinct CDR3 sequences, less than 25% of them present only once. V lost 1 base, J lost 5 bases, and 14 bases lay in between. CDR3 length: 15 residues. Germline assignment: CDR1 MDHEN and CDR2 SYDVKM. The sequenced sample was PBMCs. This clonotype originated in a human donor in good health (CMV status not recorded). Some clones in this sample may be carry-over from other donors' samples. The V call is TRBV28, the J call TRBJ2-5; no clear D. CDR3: CASSLSSGSRETQYF. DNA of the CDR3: TGTGCCAGCAGTTTATCCTCAGGTTCCCGGGAGACCCAGTACTTC.